A single sample gave rise to the 20 T cell receptor beta chains below, sequenced in a study of T cell changes during pregnancy in multiple sclerosis. Some clones are missing from TCRdb's copy, which holds only in-frame ones; the method was immunoSEQ multiplex PCR. The sample contains about 60,000 clones, 90% to 95% of which appear only once. The input for sequencing was peripheral blood, taken before pregnancy. These receptors were obtained from a female donor with multiple sclerosis, enrolled in a pregnancy study.

The J gene is TRBJ1-1, the V gene TRBV19; D is perhaps TRBD1 (6 bases). V gave up 5 bases and J gave up 11 bases, with 18 bases separating them. CDR1 and CDR2 (germline): LNHDA, SQIVND (reference sequence). The CDR3 sequence is 13 residues long. The CDR3 reads CASSQGLDTVAFF. The DNA of the CDR3 is TGTGCCAGTAGTCAGGGGTTGGATACCGTGGCTTTCTTT.

The chain joins TRBV7-2 to TRBJ2-5; TRBD1 matches 10 bases. The CDR3 contains 15 residues. Germline CDR1 is SGHTA and CDR2 is FQGNSA. V shed 5 bases and J 1 base; nucleotides not matched to a gene: 4. The CDR3 is CASSRDRGPQETQYF. In DNA form, the CDR3 reads TGTGCCAGCAGCCGGGACAGGGGCCCCCAAGAGACCCAGTACTTC.

The chain couples TRBV27 to TRBJ2-1; no definite D call. Germline V gene lookup returns CDR1 MNHEY and CDR2 SMNVEV (reference sequence). CDR3 length: 17 amino acids. V lost 5 bases to trimming and J lost 0 bases, with 17 bases between them. This CDR3 is CASSPFPPESSYNEQFF. In DNA, the CDR3 is TGTGCCAGCAGTCCCTTCCCGCCCGAGAGCTCCTACAATGAGCAGTTCTTC.

J is TRBJ2-3 and V is TRBV9; possible D gene TRBD2, 6 bases. The V and J ends lost 1 base and 10 bases respectively, with 19 bases between them. Germline V CDR1 and CDR2: SGDLS, YYNGEE. The CDR3 sequence is 15 residues long. CDR3 DNA: TGTGCCAGCAGCGTATCTGCGGGGACCGGTTGGGCGCAGTATTTT. This codes for CASSVSAGTGWAQYF.

This sequence joins TRBV28 and TRBJ1-6; no clear D. The CDR3 totals 16 residues. Germline V gene lookup returns CDR1 MDHEN and CDR2 SYDVKM. The V end lost 6 bases, the J end lost 4 bases, and 16 bases lay between the germline ends. The CDR3 loop is CASSASEARYNSPLHF. CDR3 DNA sequence: TGTGCCAGCAGCGCTTCGGAGGCCCGATATAATTCACCCCTCCACTTT.

The chain links TRBV6-6 to TRBJ2-7, with D hard to call. Germline loops: CDR1 MNHNY, CDR2 SVGAGI (reference sequence). Trimming removed 2 bases at V and 0 bases at J, with 11 bases between. CDR3 size: 15 residues. The CDR3 DNA sequence: TGTGCCAGCAGTTACCGTGGCCCCAGCTCCTACGAGCAGTACTTC. Translation: CASSYRGPSSYEQYF.

The chain is built from TRBV9 and TRBJ1-5; TRBD1 is a possible D gene (5 bases). CDR1 and CDR2 (germline): SGDLS, YYNGEE. Trimming took off 3 bases at V and 6 bases at J, with 13 bases between the two ends. CDR3 length: 14 amino acids. CDR3 nucleotide sequence: TGTGCCAGCAGCGCCGGGGGGATCGGTCAGCCCCAGCATTTT. Its translation: CASSAGGIGQPQHF.

The chain recombines TRBV30 with TRBJ1-2; 7 bases match TRBD1. The CDR3 is 13 residues long. The V gene's germline CDR1 is GTSNPN and CDR2 SVGIG (reference sequence). The trim removed 0 bases at V and 8 bases at J, leaving 6 bases unmatched. CDR3 in amino acids: CAWSVQGRGGYTF. The CDR3 DNA follows: TGTGCCTGGAGTGTACAGGGGCGGGGCGGCTACACCTTC.

The rearrangement joins TRBV18 to TRBJ2-1, with 12 bases matching TRBD2. Germline loops: CDR1 KGHSH, CDR2 LQKENI. CDR3 size: 18 residues. Trimming took 4 bases from V and 1 from J; bases not matched to a gene: 8. Written as DNA, the CDR3 is TGTGCCAGCTCACTGGTTACTAGCGGGGGGCGATCCTACAATGAGCAGTTCTTC. As protein: CASSLVTSGGRSYNEQFF.

This chain connects TRBV18 to TRBJ1-2, with 8 bases aligning to TRBD1. This CDR3 has 15 residues. Germline V gene data show CDR1 as KGHSH and CDR2 as LQKENI. The junction had 4 bases not matched to a gene; V was cut back by 3 bases and J by 1 base. The CDR3 bases are TGTGCCAGCTCACCGACAGGGGATCTTAACTATGGCTACACCTTC. Its translation: CASSPTGDLNYGYTF.

This chain uses TRBV6-1 with TRBJ2-3, with TRBD1 identical over 8 bases. Germline values: CDR1 MNHNS, CDR2 SASEGT. V shed 8 bases, J shed 2 bases, and the junction held 9 bases outside the gene matches. The CDR3 totals 15 residues. The CDR3 protein is CASLSRGQDTDTQYF. Here the CDR3 DNA reads TGTGCCAGCCTCTCCCGGGGACAGGACACAGATACGCAGTATTTT.

The V call is TRBV29-1, the J call TRBJ2-7; the D gene is possibly TRBD2 (5 bases). CDR3 length equals 12 residues. V shed 2 bases and J shed 2 bases, with 7 bases lying between them. The V gene's germline CDR1 is SQVTM and CDR2 ANQGSEA. The chain's CDR3 is CSVEKGAYEQYF. The CDR3 coding sequence is TGCAGCGTTGAAAAGGGAGCCTACGAGCAGTACTTC.

This clone was seen a few times. The rearrangement links TRBV6-1 to TRBJ2-7; 7 bases agree with TRBD1. This CDR3 comprises 15 residues. Trimming cost V 2 bases and J 1 base; bases outside gene matches: 5. Germline values: CDR1 MNHNS, CDR2 SASEGT. In DNA form, the CDR3 reads TGTGCCAGCAGTGAATCAGACAGGGTATCCTACGAGCAGTACTTC. Its translation: CASSESDRVSYEQYF.

The chain is built from TRBV10-3 and TRBJ1-2; 10 nucleotides line up with TRBD1. The V gene end was trimmed by 1 base and the J gene end by 2 bases; junction bases not matched to a gene: 1. Germline CDR1 is ENHRY and CDR2 is SYGVKD. This CDR3 contains 15 residues. CDR3 amino acids: CAISELGQGNYGYTF. For the CDR3, the DNA is TGTGCCATCAGTGAGTTGGGACAGGGGAACTATGGCTACACCTTC.

The chain recombines TRBV5-6 with TRBJ2-7, with a weak D call TRBD1 (6 bases). Between the trimmed V and J ends, which lost 5 bases and 2 bases, there was a span of 14 bases. This CDR3 spans 14 amino acids. CDR1 and CDR2 (germline): SGHDT, YYEEEE. CDR3 bases: TGTGCCAGCAGGTTAAACAGGGCTGCCTACGAGCAGTACTTC. Residues: CASRLNRAAYEQYF. The full variable domain, with the rest looked up from reference TRBV5-6 and TRBJ2-7, is DAGVTQSPTHLIKTRGQQVTLRCSPKSGHDTVSWYQQALGQGPQFIFQYYEEEERQRGNFPDRFSGHQFPNYSSELNVNALLLGDSALYLCASRLNRAAYEQYFGPGTRLTVT.

This sequence joins TRBV5-4 and TRBJ1-1; a possible D gene is TRBD1 (5 bases). The CDR3 covers 18 residues. CDR1 and CDR2 (germline): SGHNT, YYREEE (reference sequence). V shed 5 bases and J shed 0 bases, with 23 bases lying between them. For the CDR3, the DNA is TGTGCCAGCAGGGGGGAGGGTTGGTCCCCCCGCGTGAACACTGAAGCTTTCTTT. Its protein product is CASRGEGWSPRVNTEAFF.

The chain links TRBV25-1 to TRBJ1-1, with 7 bases lining up with TRBD1. The CDR3 has 11 residues. V shed 7 bases and J 8 bases; nucleotides not matched to a gene: 4. Germline CDR1 MGHDK, CDR2 SYGVNS. CDR3 region: CASTRTGEAFF. CDR3 in DNA: TGTGCCAGCACGCGGACAGGAGAAGCTTTCTTT.

The chain is built from TRBV18 and TRBJ1-2; D is perhaps TRBD1 (5 bases). In germline, CDR1 is KGHSH, CDR2 LQKENI. The CDR3 is made up of 15 amino acids. V lost 6 bases to trimming and J lost 4 bases, with 18 bases between them. The chain's CDR3 is CASSAQGRGSYGYTF. The CDR3 DNA follows: TGTGCCAGCTCGGCCCAGGGTAGGGGCAGCTATGGCTACACCTTC.

This chain connects TRBV10-3 to TRBJ1-6; TRBD1 agrees at 12 bases. The ends lost 5 bases at V and 9 bases at J; junction bases unmatched: 5. The CDR3 covers 15 residues. Germline V gives CDR1 ENHRY, CDR2 SYGVKD. In DNA form, the CDR3 reads TGTGCCATCAGTTCACCGGGACAGGGGGCTTCACCCCTCCACTTT. It encodes CAISSPGQGASPLHF.

The V call is TRBV5-4, the J call TRBJ1-5, with D possibly matching TRBD1 (5 bases). The CDR3 is 15 amino acids. With 2 bases removed from V and 4 bases from J, the gap between germline ends came to 13 bases. Looked up from germline, CDR1 is SGHNT and CDR2 is YYREEE (reference sequence). The CDR3 region has the DNA TGTGCCAGCAGCTTCGCAGGGTCGAGGAATCAGCCCCAGCATTTT. It yields the protein CASSFAGSRNQPQHF.